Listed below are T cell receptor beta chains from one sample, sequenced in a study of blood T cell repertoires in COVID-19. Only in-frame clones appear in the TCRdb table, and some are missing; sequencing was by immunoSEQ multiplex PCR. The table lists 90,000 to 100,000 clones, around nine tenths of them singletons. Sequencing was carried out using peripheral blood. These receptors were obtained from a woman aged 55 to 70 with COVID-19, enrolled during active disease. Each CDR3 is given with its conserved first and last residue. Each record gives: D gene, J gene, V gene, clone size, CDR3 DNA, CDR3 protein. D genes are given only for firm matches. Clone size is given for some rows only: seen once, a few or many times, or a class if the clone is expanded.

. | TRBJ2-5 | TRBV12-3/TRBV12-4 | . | TGTGCCAGCAGTCCGGGAACGGGAGAGACCCAGTACTTC | CASSPGTGETQYF
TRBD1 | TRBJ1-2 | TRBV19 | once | TGTGCCACCCGGGGGACAGGGGCTGGCTACACCTTC | CATRGTGAGYTF
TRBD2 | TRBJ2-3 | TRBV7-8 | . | TGTGCCAGCAGCCCAGGGACTAGCGGGGGACTCACAGATACGCAGTATTTT | CASSPGTSGGLTDTQYF
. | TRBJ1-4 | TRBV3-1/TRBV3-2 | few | TGTGCCAGCAGCCAAGCCAGGACAGCAAATGAAAAACTGTTTTTT | CASSQARTANEKLFF
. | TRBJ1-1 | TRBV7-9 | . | TGTGCCAGCAGCTTAGGAGGAAGGACTGAAGCTTTCTTT | CASSLGGRTEAFF
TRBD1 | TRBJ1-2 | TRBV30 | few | TGTGCCTGGAGACGGGACAGCCTCTATGGCTACACCTTC | CAWRRDSLYGYTF
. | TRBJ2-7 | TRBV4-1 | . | TGCGCCAGCAGCCAACCTGGACAGTCCTACGAGCAGTACTTC | CASSQPGQSYEQYF
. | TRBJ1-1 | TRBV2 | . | TGTGCCAGCAGTGAACATCTGAACACTGAAGCTTTCTTT | CASSEHLNTEAFF
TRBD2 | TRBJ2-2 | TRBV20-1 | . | TGCAGTGCTAGTGATAACCCGGGACTATACACCGGGGAGCTGTTTTTT | CSASDNPGLYTGELFF
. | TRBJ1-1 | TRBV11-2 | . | TGTGCCAGCAGCCGACAGGTGAACACTGAAGCTTTCTTT | CASSRQVNTEAFF
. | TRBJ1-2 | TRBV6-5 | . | TGTGCCAGCAGGCATCAGGGGACGGATGGCTACACCTTC | CASRHQGTDGYTF
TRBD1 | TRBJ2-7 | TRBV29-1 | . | TGCAGCGTTGTCACCGACAGGGGCTCCTACGAGCAGTACTTC | CSVVTDRGSYEQYF
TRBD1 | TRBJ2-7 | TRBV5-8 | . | TGTGCCAGCAGCTTCTGGGGACAGGGGGCCTTCGAGCAGTACTTC | CASSFWGQGAFEQYF
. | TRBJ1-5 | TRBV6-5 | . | TGTGCCAGCAGTTTGGGAGGGACGAGTCAGCCCCAGCATTTT | CASSLGGTSQPQHF
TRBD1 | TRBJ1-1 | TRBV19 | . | TGTGCCAGTAGCTTCAACAGGGGTGGGACTGAAGCTTTCTTT | CASSFNRGGTEAFF
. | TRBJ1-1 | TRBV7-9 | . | TGTGCCAGAATAGCACAGGGGAACACTGAAGCTTTCTTT | CARIAQGNTEAFF